This TCR beta chain stems from a study of shared clonotypes between healthy human individuals. Study-wide background: Researchers assigned three CD4 naive, three CD4 memory, two CD8 naive and one CD8 memory plate to each donor.

Naive CD8 isolation took CD45RO-negative cells positively selected for CCR7 and excluded terminally differentiated effector memory CD45RA+ cells. Germline V gene sequence: CDR1 MDHEN, CDR2 SYDVKM. The V end was cut by 6 bases, the J end by 2 bases, with 20 bases between. The CDR3 totals 17 residues. Data came from immunoSEQ multiplex PCR; TCRdb stores just in-frame clones and leaves some out. The sample gives under 2,000,000 clones, about 95% of which show up once; approximately 1.2% is in the top ten. With respect to this clone: The antigen is undetermined.

Whole-study results and caveats: Several donors showed sharing of approximately 5% of naive CD4 clonotypes. Depth of sequencing was expected to influence donor clonotype sharing. Sorted-subset sequencing was shown by rarefaction to be incomplete despite large depth.

The clonotype was recovered from a man aged 18 to 29 in good health. The gene calls are TRBV28 and TRBJ1-5, with unresolved D. The sequenced material came from naive CD8+ T cells sorted from blood. Here the CDR3 reads CASSPRPEVWGNQPQHF. The CDR3 region has the DNA TGTGCCAGCAGCCCGAGGCCCGAGGTCTGGGGCAATCAGCCCCAGCATTTT.